This passage covers 16 T cell receptor beta chains from one sample sequenced in a study of T cell responses to AZD1222 COVID-19 vaccine. Some clones are missing from TCRdb's copy, which holds only in-frame ones; the method was immunoSEQ multiplex PCR. The sample lists approximately 150,000 clones, 90% to 95% occurring once. This material consisted of peripheral blood, taken on day 0 of AZD1222 vaccination. Receptors originate from an adult in good health.

The sample holds one count of this clone. The genes are TRBV11-3 and TRBJ1-3; TRBD1 is a possible D gene (6 bases). Germline V gene data show CDR1 as SGHNT and CDR2 as YENEEA. The V gene lost 7 bases and the J gene lost 4 bases, with 14 bases spanning the gap. The CDR3 is made up of 14 amino acids. As DNA, the CDR3 is TGTGCCAGCACCCTAGGGGGTTCCGGAAACACCATATATTTT. It codes for CASTLGGSGNTIYF.

The chain couples TRBV2 to TRBJ2-2, with D uncertain. This CDR3 contains 13 residues. CDR1 is SNHLY, CDR2 FYNNEI, per germline. The V end was cut by 7 bases, the J end by 0 bases, with 6 bases between. Written as DNA, the CDR3 is TGTGCCAGCATACGGGCGAACACCGGGGAGCTGTTTTTT. Translation: CASIRANTGELFF.

The gene calls are TRBV16 and TRBJ2-7; D gene unclear. Germline CDR1 is KGHSY and CDR2 is FQNENV. The CDR3 length is 14 residues. The V end lost 4 bases, the J end lost 0 bases, and 10 bases lay between the germline ends. CDR3 sequence: CASSRKLSSYEQYF. DNA for the CDR3: TGTGCCAGCAGCCGCAAATTGAGCTCCTACGAGCAGTACTTC. The variable domain in full, completed from reference TRBV16 and TRBJ2-7, reads GEEVAQTPKHLVRGEGQKAKLYCAPIKGHSYVFWYQQVLKNEFKFLISFQNENVFDETGMPKERFSAKCLPNSPCSLEIQATKLEDSAVYFCASSRKLSSYEQYFGPGTRLTVT.

The V and J genes are TRBV6-5 and TRBJ2-1; maybe TRBD1 (8 bases). Trimming took 10 bases from V and 3 from J, leaving 19 bases between them. CDR1 is MNHEY and CDR2 is SVGAGI in the germline V gene. CDR3 length: 15 residues. Here the CDR3 reads CATRTGRGVYNEQFF. CDR3 sequence (DNA): TGTGCCACCCGGACAGGGAGGGGTGTCTACAATGAGCAGTTCTTC.

The V gene is TRBV7-8, the J gene TRBJ1-1; TRBD1 aligns across 8 bases. The V gene's germline CDR1 is SGHVS and CDR2 FQNEAQ. This CDR3 region has 16 residues. Trimming removed 4 bases from V and 5 bases from J; junction bases left unmatched: 12. The CDR3 DNA is TGTGCCAGCAGCTATACATTTGGACAGGGAGGAACTGAAGCTTTCTTT. Translating gives CASSYTFGQGGTEAFF.

V and J are TRBV30 and TRBJ1-6, with D unresolved. Trimming took 1 base from V and 7 from J, leaving 11 bases between them. Germline values: CDR1 GTSNPN, CDR2 SVGIG (reference sequence). This CDR3 spans 14 amino acids. This CDR3 reads CAWSGGYRNSPLHF. The CDR3 region has the DNA TGTGCCTGGAGTGGGGGATATCGAAATTCACCCCTCCACTTT.

V usage is TRBV6-6 and J usage is TRBJ2-1; 8 positions agree with TRBD2. The germline V gene encodes CDR1 MNHNY and CDR2 SVGAGI (reference sequence). The CDR3 loop spans 16 amino acids. With V trimmed by 2 bases and J by 4 bases, 7 bases remained unmatched. Here the CDR3 DNA reads TGTGCCAGCAGTTACAATCGGGGGGGCGAATACAATGAGCAGTTCTTC. Its translation is CASSYNRGGEYNEQFF.

The chain employs TRBV27 and TRBJ1-5, with D uncertain. V was pared by 2 bases and J by 0 bases, with 11 bases between. CDR3 length: 16 residues. Germline CDR1 MNHEY, CDR2 SMNVEV (reference sequence). In nucleotides, the CDR3 is TGTGCCAGCAGTTTAGTGGGCGAAGTTAGCAATCAGCCCCAGCATTTT. Encoded protein: CASSLVGEVSNQPQHF.

This chain connects TRBV5-1 to TRBJ2-7; no reliable D call. Trimming pared 0 bases from V and 3 bases from J, leaving 10 bases between. Germline CDR1 is SGHRS and CDR2 is YFSETQ. This CDR3 has 14 amino acids. The CDR3 protein is CASSLGPGGYEQYF. In nucleotides, the CDR3 is TGCGCCAGCAGCTTGGGACCCGGCGGCTACGAGCAGTACTTC.

J is TRBJ2-4 and V is TRBV5-1; D could derive from TRBD1 or TRBD2 (5 bases each). Trimming pared 4 bases from V and 5 bases from J, leaving 13 bases between. The CDR3 runs to 14 residues. The germline V gene encodes CDR1 SGHRS and CDR2 YFSETQ. CDR3 region: CASSPGTVQNIQYF. The CDR3 DNA reads TGCGCCAGCAGCCCCGGGACGGTCCAAAACATTCAGTACTTC.

The V call is TRBV7-9, the J call TRBJ1-2; D gene unclear. Trimming shortened V by 4 bases and J by 0 bases, and 0 bases separated the two germline ends. The CDR3 has 11 residues. Germline CDR1 is SEHNR and CDR2 is FQNEAQ (reference sequence). CDR3 sequence: CASSSNYGYTF. The CDR3 bases are TGTGCCAGCAGCTCTAACTATGGCTACACCTTC.

V usage is TRBV7-2 and J usage is TRBJ1-1; 8 nucleotides agree with TRBD1. CDR1 is SGHTA, CDR2 FQGNSA, per germline. V trimming: 1 base; J trimming: 1 base; junction bases outside the gene matches: 2. The CDR3 covers 15 residues. This CDR3 is CASSLGGTGNTEAFF. DNA for the CDR3: TGTGCCAGCAGCTTAGGGGGGACAGGGAACACTGAAGCTTTCTTT.

V and J are TRBV2 and TRBJ1-1; D call uncertain. The V and J ends lost 2 bases and 3 bases respectively, with 7 bases between them. This CDR3 has 13 amino acids. The germline CDR1 and CDR2 sequences are SNHLY and FYNNEI. Here the CDR3 DNA reads TGTGCCAGCAGTGAATTGGGTTACACTGAAGCTTTCTTT. It is translated as CASSELGYTEAFF.

J is TRBJ2-6 and V is TRBV7-9; D may match TRBD1 or TRBD2 (5 bases each). The V gene lost 3 bases and the J gene lost 0 bases, with 9 bases spanning the gap. Germline lookup yields CDR1 SEHNR and CDR2 FQNEAQ (reference sequence). This CDR3 is built from 16 residues. CDR3 bases: TGTGCCAGCAGCTTTGGGGGTAGCTCTGGGGCCAACGTCCTGACTTTC. It encodes CASSFGGSSGANVLTF.

This clone occurred many times. The chain combines TRBV2 with TRBJ2-3; no reliable D call. V was shortened by 6 bases and J by 2 bases, with 3 bases between the two germline ends. Germline assignment: CDR1 SNHLY and CDR2 FYNNEI. The CDR3 length is 11 residues. The CDR3 DNA sequence: TGTGCCAGCAGCTACACAGATACGCAGTATTTT. Translating gives CASSYTDTQYF.

The rearrangement joins TRBV18 to TRBJ1-1; 10 nucleotides agree with TRBD1. The germline gives CDR1 KGHSH, CDR2 LQKENI. This CDR3 spans 15 amino acids. V trimming: 2 bases; J trimming: 2 bases; junction bases outside the gene matches: 2. The CDR3 DNA is TGTGCCAGCTCACCAAGACAGGGGGCCAACACTGAAGCTTTCTTT. This translates into CASSPRQGANTEAFF. Full variable domain (outside the CDR3, taken from reference TRBV18 and TRBJ1-1): NAGVMQNPRHLVRRRGQEARLRCSPMKGHSHVYWYRQLPEEGLKFMVYLQKENIIDESGMPKERFSAEFPKEGPSILRIQQVVRGDSAAYFCASSPRQGANTEAFFGQGTRLTVV.